This is a list of T cell receptor beta chains from one sample in a study of beta chain features in type 1 diabetes. Here immunoSEQ multiplex PCR was the method, and the copy in TCRdb shows in-frame clones only, minus some. The sample carries roughly 300,000 clones, approximately 15% recorded once. Material: naive CD4+ T cells from blood. Receptors originate from a man aged 25-40 years with type 1 diabetes. Each CDR3 is given with its conserved first and last residue. D genes are given only for firm matches. Only some rows state a clone size, as once, few, many or a class for expanded clones.

CASSNQGMGEQYF TGTGCCAGCAGTAATCAGGGAATGGGCGAGCAGTACTTC NA NA TRBJ2-7 TRBV2 13
CASSKGIGHHYEQYF TGTGCCAGCAGCAAGGGAATTGGACACCACTACGAGCAGTACTTC NA NA TRBJ2-7 TRBV7-9 15
CASSDDLNSLSGELFF TGTGCCAGCAGTGACGATTTAAACAGCTTAAGCGGGGAGCTGTTTTTT NA NA TRBJ2-2 TRBV25-1 16
CAWTPGVPQASGSYEQYF TGTGCCTGGACCCCTGGGGTCCCCCAGGCTAGCGGGAGCTACGAGCAGTACTTC few TRBD2 TRBJ2-7 TRBV30 18
CASSPRGGDEQYF TGTGCCAGCAGCCCCCGCGGGGGCGATGAGCAGTACTTC few NA TRBJ2-5 TRBV7-9 13
CASSAPAQGFKETQYF TGTGCCAGCAGCGCCCCAGCCCAGGGGTTTAAAGAGACCCAGTACTTC few NA TRBJ2-5 TRBV5-4 16
CAWSLTGGTYGYTF TGTGCCTGGAGTCTCACAGGGGGTACCTATGGCTACACCTTC NA TRBD1 TRBJ1-2 TRBV30 14
CAWSGGTYEQYF TGTGCCTGGAGCGGGGGAACCTACGAGCAGTACTTC NA NA TRBJ2-7 TRBV30 12
CASSFYLGYTF TGTGCCAGCAGCTTTTATCTCGGCTACACCTTC NA NA TRBJ1-2 TRBV7-2 11
CAIRPPTSGATGELFF TGTGCCATCAGACCCCCTACTAGCGGGGCCACCGGGGAGCTGTTTTTT NA TRBD2 TRBJ2-2 TRBV10-3 16
CASSPRTGGNQPQHF TGTGCCAGCAGTCCCCGGACAGGCGGCAATCAGCCCCAGCATTTT NA TRBD1 TRBJ1-5 TRBV27 15
CASSYSSTDTQYF TGTGCCAGCAGCTACAGCAGCACAGATACGCAGTATTTT few NA TRBJ2-3 TRBV28 13
CASSLSGDGNQPQHF TGTGCCAGCAGTTTATCGGGGGACGGCAATCAGCCCCAGCATTTT NA NA TRBJ1-5 TRBV28 15
CASRADKYGYTF TGTGCCAGCAGGGCCGATAAGTATGGCTACACCTTC NA NA TRBJ1-2 TRBV2 12
CASSLVGLGETQYF TGTGCCAGCAGCCTAGTGGGGCTTGGGGAGACCCAGTACTTC few NA TRBJ2-5 TRBV7-2 14
CAVSSGSPTDTQYF TGTGCCGTGAGTAGCGGGAGTCCCACAGATACGCAGTATTTT few TRBD2 TRBJ2-3 TRBV28 14
CAISEDNGSTYEQFF TGTGCCATCAGTGAAGATAACGGGAGTACGTATGAGCAGTTCTTC NA NA TRBJ2-1 TRBV10-3 15
CASSLFSVYSYNEQFF TGTGCCAGCAGTTTATTTAGCGTCTACTCCTACAATGAGCAGTTCTTC once NA TRBJ2-1 TRBV28 16
CAWSVLGRDQPQHF TGTGCCTGGAGTGTACTGGGCAGGGATCAGCCCCAGCATTTT NA NA TRBJ1-5 TRBV30 14
CASSEEAGEATKQFF TGTGCCAGCAGTGAAGAGGCGGGAGAGGCAACGAAACAGTTCTTC few TRBD2 TRBJ2-1 TRBV2 15
CASSVAGGTEAFF TGTGCCAGTAGTGTTGCAGGGGGCACTGAAGCTTTCTTT NA TRBD1 TRBJ1-1 TRBV19 13
CASSLAGGETQYF TGTGCCAGCAGCCTAGCGGGGGGCGAGACCCAGTACTTC few TRBD2 TRBJ2-5 TRBV7-3 13
CASSRGTSGRDDTQYF TGTGCCAGCAGCCGAGGGACTAGCGGGAGGGATGATACGCAGTATTTT NA TRBD2 TRBJ2-3 TRBV7-2 16
CASSIYGFQETQYF TGTGCCAGTAGTATTTACGGGTTCCAAGAGACCCAGTACTTC NA NA TRBJ2-5 TRBV19 14
CASSQGLAGMYEQFF TGTGCCAGCTCACAGGGACTAGCGGGAATGTATGAGCAGTTCTTC NA TRBD2 TRBJ2-1 TRBV18 15
CASSKGGALISTTQYF TGTGCCAGCAGTAAAGGGGGCGCCCTTATTAGCACTACCCAGTACTTC NA TRBD1 TRBJ2-5 TRBV27 16
CASSLMPTSGRFQETQYF TGCGCCAGCAGCTTGATGCCTACTAGCGGGCGCTTTCAAGAGACCCAGTACTTC NA TRBD2 TRBJ2-5 TRBV5-1 18
CASSLLTSGYNEQFF TGTGCCAGCAGCTTGCTAACTAGCGGATACAATGAGCAGTTCTTC few TRBD2 TRBJ2-1 TRBV5-5 15
CASSPGRDRTYEQYF TGTGCCAGCAGCCCGGGCCGAGACAGGACCTACGAGCAGTACTTC NA NA TRBJ2-7 TRBV7-8 15
CSVALDRVEGYTF TGCAGCGTTGCGTTAGACAGGGTGGAGGGCTACACCTTC few TRBD1 TRBJ1-2 TRBV29-1 13
CASSLAALISYNEQFF TGTGCCAGCAGCTTGGCCGCGCTAATCTCCTACAATGAGCAGTTCTTC NA NA TRBJ2-1 TRBV5-5 16
CASSLRAGESGEQYF TGTGCCAGCAGCTTACGTGCAGGGGAGTCTGGCGAGCAGTACTTC NA NA TRBJ2-7 TRBV7-9 15
CASSVLLGQRNSGANVLTF TGTGCCAGCAGCGTTCTCCTCGGACAGCGTAATTCTGGGGCCAACGTCCTGACTTTC NA NA TRBJ2-6 TRBV9 19
CASSFWSGTTYEQYF TGTGCCAGCAGCTTTTGGTCCGGGACAACTTACGAGCAGTACTTC NA NA TRBJ2-7 TRBV5-6 15
CASSLAGDLNEQFF TGTGCCAGCTCCCTAGCGGGAGATCTCAATGAGCAGTTCTTC few TRBD2 TRBJ2-1 TRBV7-2 14
CASSRGGRAGETQYF TGTGCCAGCTCCAGGGGCGGGAGGGCCGGAGAGACCCAGTACTTC NA TRBD2 TRBJ2-5 TRBV28 15